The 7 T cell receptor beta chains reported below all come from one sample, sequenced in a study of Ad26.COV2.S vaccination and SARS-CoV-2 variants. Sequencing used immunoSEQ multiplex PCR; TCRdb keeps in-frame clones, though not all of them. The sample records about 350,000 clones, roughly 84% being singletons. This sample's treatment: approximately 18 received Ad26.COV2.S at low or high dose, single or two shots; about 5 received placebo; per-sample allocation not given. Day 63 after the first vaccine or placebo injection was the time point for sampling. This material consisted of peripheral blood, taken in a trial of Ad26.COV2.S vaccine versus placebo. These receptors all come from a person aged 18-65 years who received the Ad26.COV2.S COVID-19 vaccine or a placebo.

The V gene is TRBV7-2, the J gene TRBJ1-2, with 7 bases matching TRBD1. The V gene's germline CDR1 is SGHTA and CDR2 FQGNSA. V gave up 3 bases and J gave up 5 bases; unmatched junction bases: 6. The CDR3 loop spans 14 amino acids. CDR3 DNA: TGTGCCAGCAGCTTGGCGACAGGGATTTATGGCTACACCTTC. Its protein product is CASSLATGIYGYTF.

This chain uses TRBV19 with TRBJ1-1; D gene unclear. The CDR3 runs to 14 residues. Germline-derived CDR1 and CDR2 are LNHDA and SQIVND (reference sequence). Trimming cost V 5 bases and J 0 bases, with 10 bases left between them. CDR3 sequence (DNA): TGTGCCAGTAGTCTGGAGTCGATGAACACTGAAGCTTTCTTT. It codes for CASSLESMNTEAFF.

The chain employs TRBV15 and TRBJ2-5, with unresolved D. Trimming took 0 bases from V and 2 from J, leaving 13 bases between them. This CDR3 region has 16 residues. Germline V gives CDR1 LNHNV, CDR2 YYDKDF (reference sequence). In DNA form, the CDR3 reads TGTGCCACCAGCAGAGATAGGGCAGGTGGGCAAGAGACCCAGTACTTC. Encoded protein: CATSRDRAGGQETQYF.

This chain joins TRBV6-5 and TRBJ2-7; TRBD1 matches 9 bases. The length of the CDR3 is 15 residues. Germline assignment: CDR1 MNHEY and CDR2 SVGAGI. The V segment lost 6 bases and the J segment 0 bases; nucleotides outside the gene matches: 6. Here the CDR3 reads CASRQQGAVSYEQYF. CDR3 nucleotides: TGTGCCAGCAGACAACAGGGGGCGGTCTCCTACGAGCAGTACTTC.

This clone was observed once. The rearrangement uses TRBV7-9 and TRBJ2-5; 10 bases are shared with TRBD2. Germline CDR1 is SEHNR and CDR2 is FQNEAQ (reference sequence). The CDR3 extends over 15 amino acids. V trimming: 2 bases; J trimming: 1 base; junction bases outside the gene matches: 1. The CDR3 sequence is CASSLTSGAQETQYF. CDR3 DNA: TGTGCCAGCAGCTTAACTAGCGGGGCCCAAGAGACCCAGTACTTC.

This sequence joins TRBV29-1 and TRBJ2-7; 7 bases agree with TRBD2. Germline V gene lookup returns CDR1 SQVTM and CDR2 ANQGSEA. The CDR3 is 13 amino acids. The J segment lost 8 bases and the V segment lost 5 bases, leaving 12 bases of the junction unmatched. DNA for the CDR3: TGCAGCGTTCTCATGATTTTCGGGGGGAAGCAGTACTTC. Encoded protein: CSVLMIFGGKQYF.

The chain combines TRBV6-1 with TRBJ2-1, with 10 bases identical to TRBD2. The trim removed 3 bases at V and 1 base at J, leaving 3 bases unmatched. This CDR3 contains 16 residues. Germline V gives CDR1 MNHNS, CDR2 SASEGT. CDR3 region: CASSEGTSVSYNEQFF. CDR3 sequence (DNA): TGTGCCAGCAGTGAGGGGACTAGCGTATCCTACAATGAGCAGTTCTTC.